Following are 10 T cell receptor beta chains from one sample sequenced in a study of T cells after yellow fever vaccination. In TCRdb, the 5' RACE reads were re-called with MiXCR into one record per CDR3 protein. This table has approximately 350,000 distinct CDR3 sequences, more than 9% appearing once. This specimen was PBMCs, taken on the day of the first yellow fever vaccination. The receptors come from a man younger than 35 who received the YFV17D yellow fever vaccine.

J is TRBJ2-1 and V is TRBV4-3; the D call may be TRBD1 or TRBD2 (5 bases each). The CDR3 contains 15 residues. V was trimmed by 0 bases and J by 5 bases, leaving 11 bases between them. Germline V gene sequence: CDR1 LGHNA, CDR2 YSLEER. The CDR3 DNA sequence: TGCGCCAGCAGCCAAGATTCGAGGGGACACAATGAGCAGTTCTTC. Translation gives CASSQDSRGHNEQFF.

This clonotype has a handful of counts. The V gene is TRBV3-1, the J gene TRBJ2-7, with D maybe TRBD1 (5 bases). Germline CDR1 and CDR2: LGHDT and YNNKEL (reference sequence). V lost 2 bases and J 7 bases, leaving 15 bases between the germline ends. The CDR3 is 14 amino acids. In DNA form, the CDR3 reads TGTGCCAGCAGCCAAAGACAGAGGCTACGAGAGCAGTACTTC. Its protein product is CASSQRQRLREQYF.

This clonotype was seen a few times. The chain couples TRBV5-1 to TRBJ2-1, with a possible D match to TRBD1 (6 bases). This CDR3 spans 13 amino acids. Trimming took off 2 bases at V and 4 bases at J, with 7 bases between the two ends. Germline-derived CDR1 and CDR2 are SGHRS and YFSETQ. The CDR3 DNA is TGCGCCAGCAGCTTCGGACAGTACAATGAGCAGTTCTTC. This gives the protein CASSFGQYNEQFF.

In this sample, this clonotype turned up once. This clone may be a read error of a much larger clone one base away. Because the CDR3 is missing its conserved closing phenylalanine or tryptophan, this is likely a read error. This chain uses TRBV5-1 with TRBJ2-1, with D tentatively TRBD1 or TRBD2 (5 bases each). From germline, CDR1 is SGHRS and CDR2 YFSETQ. V shed 0 bases and J shed 12 bases, with 19 bases lying between them. There are 15 residues in the CDR3. For the CDR3, the DNA is TGCGCCAGCAGCTTGGTCCGGGACCCGGCATTGCGGCAGTTCTAC. Amino acid sequence: CASSLVRDPALRQFY.

This clonotype has a handful of counts. This rearrangement joins TRBV24-1 to TRBJ2-2; unclear D gene. Germline CDR1 reads KGHDR; CDR2 reads SFDVKD. With 2 bases removed from V and 4 bases from J, the gap between germline ends came to 4 bases. The CDR3 is 13 residues long. CDR3 sequence reads: CATSDYGTGELFF. DNA for the CDR3: TGTGCCACCAGTGATTACGGCACCGGGGAGCTGTTTTTT.

This clonotype was counted between two and nine times. This rearrangement joins TRBV12-3 or TRBV12-4 to TRBJ1-3; the match to TRBD1 covers 8 bases. After removal of 5 bases from V and 0 bases from J, the junction contained 6 bases not matched to a gene. CDR3 size: 16 residues. CDR3: CASSVLTGGSGNTIYF. CDR3 nucleotides: TGTGCCAGCAGTGTTCTAACAGGGGGCTCTGGAAACACCATATATTTT.

CDR3 DNA: TGTGCCAGCAGCTTAGTGGGGGGGAACTTCTACAATGAGCAGTTCTTC. Amino acids: CASSLVGGNFYNEQFF. This chain links TRBV7-8 with TRBJ2-1; 7 bases are a match to TRBD2. Germline lookup yields CDR1 SGHVS and CDR2 FQNEAQ. This CDR3 region has 16 residues. Trimming removed 1 base from V and 3 bases from J; junction bases left unmatched: 6.

This clonotype was seen a few times. V gene TRBV4-2 combines with J gene TRBJ2-1; 9 nucleotides agree with TRBD1. The V and J ends lost 4 bases and 5 bases, in that order; junction bases with no gene match: 6. CDR1 is LGHNA and CDR2 is YNFKEQ in the germline V gene. The length of the CDR3 is 15 residues. The CDR3, as DNA: TGTGCCAGCAGCCTCCGGGACAGGGCTAACAATGAGCAGTTCTTC. Its protein is CASSLRDRANNEQFF.

This chain uses TRBV5-1 with TRBJ1-5; 9 bases line up with TRBD1. Germline CDR1 reads SGHRS; CDR2 reads YFSETQ. V trimming: 2 bases; J trimming: 0 bases; junction bases outside the gene matches: 6. This CDR3 spans 17 amino acids. The CDR3: CASSFGTGQYSNQPQHF. CDR3 sequence (DNA): TGCGCCAGCAGCTTCGGGACAGGGCAATATAGCAATCAGCCCCAGCATTTT.

J is TRBJ2-5 and V is TRBV5-1; TRBD2 aligns across 8 bases. The V and J ends lost 4 bases and 2 bases, in that order; junction bases with no gene match: 7. Germline lookup yields CDR1 SGHRS and CDR2 YFSETQ. The CDR3 has 15 residues. The CDR3 DNA sequence: TGCGCCAGCAGCCAACAACTAGCGGCTCAAGAGACCCAGTACTTC. It yields the protein CASSQQLAAQETQYF.